A selection of T cell receptor beta chains follows, all from one sample in a study of blood T cell repertoires in COVID-19. Repertoires were generated with immunoSEQ multiplex PCR, while TCRdb's copy carries only in-frame clones and drops some. The profile shows 150,000 or so clones, more than 80% of them singletons. Sequenced material: peripheral blood. Every receptor here comes from a middle-aged woman with acute or convalescent COVID-19. CDR3s include the opening cysteine and the closing phenylalanine or tryptophan. D genes are given only for firm matches. Part of the rows lack a size; the others show once, few, many or a class for expanded clones.

>TRBJ1-4|TRBV7-9|-|-
CASSPRVSNEKLFF
TGTGCCAGCAGCCCCAGGGTATCTAATGAAAAACTGTTTTTT
>TRBJ1-1|TRBV14|once|TRBD1
CASSLFGTGNTEAFF
TGTGCCAGCAGCCTCTTCGGGACAGGGAACACTGAAGCTTTCTTT
>TRBJ2-5|TRBV12-3/TRBV12-4|-|-
CASTQGLEETQYF
TGTGCCAGCACACAGGGATTGGAAGAGACCCAGTACTTC
>TRBJ1-3|TRBV7-9|-|-
CASSSTDSYFGNTIYF
TGTGCCAGCAGCTCAACCGACAGCTACTTTGGAAACACCATATATTTT
>TRBJ2-1|TRBV4-1|-|TRBD1
CASSQPGQGYNEQFF
TGCGCCAGCAGCCAGCCGGGACAGGGTTACAATGAGCAGTTCTTC
>TRBJ2-1|TRBV11-1|-|-
CASSRRERSYNEQFF
TGTGCCAGCAGCCGGCGGGAACGGTCCTACAATGAGCAGTTCTTC
>TRBJ2-5|TRBV12-3/TRBV12-4|-|TRBD1
CASSKDRVETQYF
TGTGCCAGCAGCAAGGACAGGGTAGAGACCCAGTACTTC
>TRBJ2-3|TRBV6-6|-|TRBD2
CASSGLAGGTDTQYF
TGTGCCAGCAGTGGACTAGCGGGAGGCACAGATACGCAGTATTTT
>TRBJ2-7|TRBV7-9|-|-
CASSAASTLYEQYF
TGTGCCAGCAGCGCGGCAAGTACCCTCTACGAGCAGTACTTC
>TRBJ1-3|TRBV18|once|-
CASSPPGSGTGNTIYF
TGTGCCAGCTCACCACCCGGTTCAGGGACTGGAAACACCATATATTTT
>TRBJ1-1|TRBV7-3|-|-
CASSLTQNTEAFF
TGTGCCAGCAGCTTAACACAAAACACTGAAGCTTTCTTT
>TRBJ1-1|TRBV20-1|-|-
CSASTGPIKAFF
TGCAGTGCAAGTACAGGCCCAATAAAAGCTTTCTTT
>TRBJ2-3|TRBV4-1|-|TRBD1
CASSQVDRGFSDTQYF
TGCGCCAGCAGCCAAGTAGACAGGGGTTTCTCAGATACGCAGTATTTT
>TRBJ2-3|TRBV11-3|-|-
CASSLGGRPTDTQYF
TGTGCCAGCAGCTTAGGGGGCAGGCCCACAGATACGCAGTATTTT
>TRBJ2-3|TRBV3-1/TRBV3-2|-|-
CASRRGRTGGTDTQYF
TGTGCCAGCAGGCGCGGGAGGACAGGGGGCACAGATACGCAGTATTTT
>TRBJ2-7|TRBV21-1|-|-
CASRWGRGSYEQYF
-
>TRBJ1-1|TRBV7-2|-|-
CASSLFGRSEAFF
TGTGCCAGCAGCTTATTCGGGAGGAGTGAAGCTTTCTTT
>TRBJ1-1|TRBV2|-|TRBD1
CASSTGGMNTEAFF
TGTGCCAGCAGCACAGGGGGAATGAACACTGAAGCTTTCTTT